This section outlines one TCR beta chain sequence together with its context. The antigen is undetermined. The data were taken from a study of regulatory T cells in long-lasting Graves disease. General study points: Few sampled subjects may have lowered accuracy. Sharing of public clonotypes was greater in persistent patients (2,741) than in new patients (around 930). Thyroid tissue went unexamined; only peripheral blood was analyzed.

The CDR3 runs to 14 residues. Germline CDR1 reads GTSNPN; CDR2 reads SVGIG (reference sequence). Trimming shortened V by 0 bases and J by 0 bases, and 5 bases separated the two germline ends. Construction of TCR beta libraries relied on iRepertoire HTBI primers and on Arm-PCR targeting CDR3 regions. Original processing methods: From all samples, identification returned approximately 13 TRBJ and 60 or so TRBV segments. Each CDR3 protein gets one entry after TCRdb re-called the multiplex PCR reads with MiXCR. The V and J calls shown here were made by TCRdb, not taken from the authors' results. The sample records around 400,000 distinct CDR3 sequences, roughly a quarter being singletons. Time point given: persistent/refractory GD, antithyroid drugs over 5 years with positive TRAb. PBMC-derived RNA was used for the TCR library.

The rearrangement links TRBV30 to TRBJ2-2; no definite D call. The specimen comprised peripheral blood mononuclear cells (PBMCs), sampled when the disease was refractory, from a patient treated with antithyroid drugs. The source of this sequence is a female donor with Graves disease. Here the CDR3 DNA reads TGTGCCTGGAGTGTACACACGAACACCGGGGAGCTGTTTTTT. It codes for CAWSVHTNTGELFF.